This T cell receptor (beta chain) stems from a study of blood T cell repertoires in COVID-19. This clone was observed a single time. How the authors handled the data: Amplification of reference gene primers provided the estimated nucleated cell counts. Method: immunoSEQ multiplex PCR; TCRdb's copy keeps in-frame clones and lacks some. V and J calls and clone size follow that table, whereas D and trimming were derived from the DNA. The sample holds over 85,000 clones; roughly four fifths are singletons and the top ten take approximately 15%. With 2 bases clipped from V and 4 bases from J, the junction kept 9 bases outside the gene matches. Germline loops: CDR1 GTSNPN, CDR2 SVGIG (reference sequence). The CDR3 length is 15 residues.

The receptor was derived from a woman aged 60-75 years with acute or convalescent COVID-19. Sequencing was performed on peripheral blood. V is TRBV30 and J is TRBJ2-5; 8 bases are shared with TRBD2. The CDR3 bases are TGTGCCTGGAGTCCTGGGACGGGAGGGAGAGAGACCCAGTACTTC. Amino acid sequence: CAWSPGTGGRETQYF.